This record concerns one T cell receptor (beta chain) sequence. This sample is drawn from a study of regulatory T cells in long-lasting Graves disease. Per the germline V gene, CDR1 is LNHDA and CDR2 is SQIVND (reference sequence). V was shortened by 3 bases and J by 8 bases, with 13 bases between the two germline ends. The CDR3 consists of 13 residues. Libraries of TCR beta came from iRepertoire HTBI primers plus Arm-PCR of CDR3 regions. TCRdb analysed the multiplex PCR reads with MiXCR anew, one entry per CDR3 protein. This table holds fewer than 550,000 distinct CDR3 sequences, 15% to 20% found once. Documented time point: newly diagnosed GD, antithyroid drugs for less than 3 months. PBMC RNA was the source of the TCR library. These data were likewise used in another study, on T cells in Graves' hyperthyroidism and ophthalmopathy.

The receptor was derived from a woman aged 35-65 years with Graves disease. Here the sequenced sample was peripheral blood mononuclear cells (PBMCs), taken at new diagnosis, from a patient treated with antithyroid drugs. The chain combines TRBV19 with TRBJ2-5, with D unresolved. The CDR3 reads CASSIPPVDTQYF. CDR3 sequence (DNA): TGTGCCAGTAGTATCCCACCTGTGGATACCCAGTACTTC.